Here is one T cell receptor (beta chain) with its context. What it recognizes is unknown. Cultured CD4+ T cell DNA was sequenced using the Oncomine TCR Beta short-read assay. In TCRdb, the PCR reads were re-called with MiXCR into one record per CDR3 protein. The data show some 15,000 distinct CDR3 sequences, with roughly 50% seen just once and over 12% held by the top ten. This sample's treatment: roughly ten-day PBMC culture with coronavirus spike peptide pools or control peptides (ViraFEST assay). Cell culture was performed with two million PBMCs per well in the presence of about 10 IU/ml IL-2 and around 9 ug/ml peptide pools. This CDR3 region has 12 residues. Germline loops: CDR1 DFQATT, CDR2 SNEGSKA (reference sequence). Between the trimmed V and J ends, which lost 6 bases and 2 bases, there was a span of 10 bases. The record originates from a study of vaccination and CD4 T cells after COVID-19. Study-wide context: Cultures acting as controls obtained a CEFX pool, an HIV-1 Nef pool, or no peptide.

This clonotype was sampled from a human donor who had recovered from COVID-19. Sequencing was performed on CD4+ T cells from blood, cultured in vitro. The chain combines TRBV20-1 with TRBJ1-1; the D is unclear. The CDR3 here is CSASGGNTEAFF. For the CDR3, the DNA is TGCAGTGCAAGTGGAGGTAACACTGAAGCTTTCTTT.